These T cell receptor beta chains were read from a single sample in a study of identical twins. One entry per CDR3 protein results from TCRdb running MiXCR on the 5' RACE reads. Of 570,000 or so distinct CDR3 sequences listed, over 8.5% are singletons. The same data also contributed to another study, on yellow fever vaccine responses in identical twins.

Sequencing was carried out using PBMCs. Receptors were obtained from a woman aged 18-30 years in good health. Both conserved end residues are part of each CDR3. Fields, in order: D gene, V gene, clone size, J gene, CDR3 DNA, CDR3 protein. A D gene is named only where the DNA matches it firmly. For some rows the clone size is stated as once, few or many, or as a class when expanded; others skip it.

TRBD2	TRBV12-3/TRBV12-4	.	TRBJ2-3	TGTGCCAGCAGTTCGACTAGCGGGGGGGATAGCACAGATACGCAGTATTTT	CASSSTSGGDSTDTQYF
.	TRBV29-1	many	TRBJ2-2	TGCAGCGTTGAAGGACGGGGCGGGGAGCTGTTTTTT	CSVEGRGGELFF
.	TRBV4-3	.	TRBJ2-7	TGCGCCAGCAGCCAAGATACGACCCAGAGCTCCTACGAGCAGTACTTC	CASSQDTTQSSYEQYF
.	TRBV7-2	.	TRBJ1-2	TGTGCCAGCAGCTCCGGGGGGACTTACTATGGCTACACCTTC	CASSSGGTYYGYTF
.	TRBV5-4	few	TRBJ2-7	TGTGCCAGCACCGATGGGTACGAGCAGTACTTC	CASTDGYEQYF
.	TRBV7-9	.	TRBJ2-3	TGTGCCAGCAGCTGGGGGCCCGACAGGACAGATACGCAGTATTTT	CASSWGPDRTDTQYF
.	TRBV27	.	TRBJ2-2	TGTGCCAGCAGCCCCCCCCTCGGGACACTTAACACCGGGGAGCTGTTTTTT	CASSPPLGTLNTGELFF
TRBD1	TRBV9	.	TRBJ1-1	TGTGCCAGCAGCGCTGACAGGGGTACAATGAACACTGAAGCTTTCTTT	CASSADRGTMNTEAFF
.	TRBV3-1	many	TRBJ1-2	TGTGCCAGCAGCCAGAGTGACACGAATCACGCCGGCTACACCTTC	CASSQSDTNHAGYTF
.	TRBV29-1	many	TRBJ2-1	TGCAGCCCGACAGCGATCTCCTACAATGAGCAGTTCTTC	CSPTAISYNEQFF
TRBD1	TRBV3-1	.	TRBJ2-6	TGTTCCAGCAGCCAAGAACCAGGGGGCACTGGGGCCAACGTCCTGACTTTC	CSSSQEPGGTGANVLTF
TRBD2	TRBV7-2	many	TRBJ2-7	TGTGCCAGCAGCTTACTAGCGGGGGGGCCGGTTGAGCAGTACTTC	CASSLLAGGPVEQYF
.	TRBV7-6	.	TRBJ1-3	TGTGCCAGCAGCTTAGACTTACTAGACGGAAACACCATATATTTT	CASSLDLLDGNTIYF
TRBD1	TRBV24-1	few	TRBJ2-1	TGTGCCACCAGTGGCTTTGACAGGGGGGACAATGAGCAGTTCTTC	CATSGFDRGDNEQFF
TRBD1	TRBV7-2	many	TRBJ1-6	TGTGCCAGCAGCCCAGGGCCAGGGGGCGATTCACCCCTCCACTTT	CASSPGPGGDSPLHF
.	TRBV14	few	TRBJ1-3	TGTGCCAGCAGCCAAGAGAGGACCAACTCTGGAAACACCATATATTTT	CASSQERTNSGNTIYF
TRBD1	TRBV5-1	.	TRBJ2-7	TGCGCCAGCAGCTTGGCGGAACAGGGGGCTTACGAGCAGTACTTC	CASSLAEQGAYEQYF
.	TRBV5-1	few	TRBJ2-2	TGCGCCAGCAGCTTGGAAGGGGTAACCGGGGAGCTGTTTTTT	CASSLEGVTGELFF
.	TRBV20-1	few	TRBJ2-7	TGCAGTGCTAGGGAGCTAAGCTACGAGCAGTACTTC	CSARELSYEQYF
.	TRBV6-1	few	TRBJ2-3	TGTGCCAGCAGGCGCCTTAGCGGTTTCACAGATACGCAGTATTTT	CASRRLSGFTDTQYF
.	TRBV19	few	TRBJ2-6	TGTGCCAGTAGTATTGTGACACCCTCTGGGGCCAACGTCCTGACTTTC	CASSIVTPSGANVLTF
.	TRBV6-6	many	TRBJ1-1	TGTGCCGCATTCCTGAACACTGAAGCTTTCTTT	CAAFLNTEAFF
TRBD2	TRBV20-1	few	TRBJ2-7	TGCAGTGCTAAGGCGGCGCGAGCGGGAGGTCCCCTATCCTACGAGCAGTACTTC	CSAKAARAGGPLSYEQYF
.	TRBV27	.	TRBJ1-2	TGTGCCAGCAGACACGGGACGGAAAAAATAGCTAACTATGGCTACACCTTC	CASRHGTEKIANYGYTF
TRBD1	TRBV4-3	.	TRBJ2-7	TGCGCCAGCAGCCAAACAGGGGGCTGGGGCGAGCAGTACTTC	CASSQTGGWGEQYF
.	TRBV5-1	many	TRBJ2-1	TGCGCCAGCAGCTTCCATGGGGCCGATGAGCAGTTCTTC	CASSFHGADEQFF